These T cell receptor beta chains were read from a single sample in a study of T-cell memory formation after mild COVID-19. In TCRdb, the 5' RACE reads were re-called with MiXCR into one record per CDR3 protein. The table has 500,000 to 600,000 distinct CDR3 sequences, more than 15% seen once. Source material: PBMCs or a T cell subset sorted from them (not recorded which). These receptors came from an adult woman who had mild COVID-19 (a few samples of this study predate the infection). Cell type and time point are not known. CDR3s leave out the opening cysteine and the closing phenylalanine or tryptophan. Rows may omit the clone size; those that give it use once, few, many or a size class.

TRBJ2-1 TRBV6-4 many ASSDSDGSSYNEQF
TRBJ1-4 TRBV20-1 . SARDHNEKLF
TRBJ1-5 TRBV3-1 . ASSQGQAGNQPQH
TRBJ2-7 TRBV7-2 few ASSLSLAGGYEQY
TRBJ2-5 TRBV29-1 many SVALGLKETQY
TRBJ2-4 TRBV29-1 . RLATGGGYIQY
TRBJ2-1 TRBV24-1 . ATSDLRGEDEQF
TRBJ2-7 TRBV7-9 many ASSLVLAGSYEQY
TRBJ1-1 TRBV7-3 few ASSLEYNTEAF
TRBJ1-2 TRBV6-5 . ASRPSGASNYGYT
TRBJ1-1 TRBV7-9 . ASSFHSGWNTEAF
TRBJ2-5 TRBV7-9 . ASSFGRVGETQY
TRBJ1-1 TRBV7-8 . ASSLGRGRNTEAF
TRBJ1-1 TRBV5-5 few ASSLVGHLEGEAF
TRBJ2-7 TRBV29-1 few SARLATSSYEQY
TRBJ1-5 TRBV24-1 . ATSAATRGGNQPQH
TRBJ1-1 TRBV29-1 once SVRQGSNTEAF
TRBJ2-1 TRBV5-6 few ASSLPGGKQF
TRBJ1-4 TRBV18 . ASSPNLNEKLF